This T cell receptor (beta chain) was observed in a study of blood T cell repertoires in COVID-19. The table came from immunoSEQ multiplex PCR; TCRdb's copy has only in-frame clones and leaves some out. The repertoire includes roughly 140,000 clones, almost 90% of them detected once, and under 12% sits in the top ten. CDR1 is MNHNY, CDR2 SVGAGI, per germline (reference sequence). The CDR3 extends over 15 amino acids. The V gene end was trimmed by 4 bases and the J gene end by 5 bases; junction bases not matched to a gene: 5. The specimen sequenced was peripheral blood. The chain employs TRBV6-6 and TRBJ2-1; 10 nucleotides match TRBD1. The sequence derives from a man aged 45-65 years with active or convalescent COVID-19. For the CDR3, the DNA is TGTGCCAGCAGTTCGAGACAGGGGGCCAACAATGAGCAGTTCTTC. It codes for CASSSRQGANNEQFF.